These 9 T cell receptor beta chains came from one sample sequenced in a study of cytomegalovirus exposure and HLA in healthy donors (TCRdb year 2017). Library method: the immunoSEQ multiplex PCR assay. For the multiplex PCR, a mixture combining 60 forward primers for TCR Vbeta segments and 13 reverse primers for TCR Jbeta segments was used. TCRdb carries this immuneACCESS record with in-frame sequences only. Its versions omit some clonotypes, under half of them owing to an unresolved V gene in the studies checked, with the rest unexplained. The sample contains 150,000 or so clones, approximately 86% of them found a single time. The top ten hold approximately 6.3% of the sample. Sequenced material: PBMCs. The receptors here all came from a woman between 45 and 65 years old in good health and CMV-seropositive.

This chain uses TRBV9 with TRBJ2-7; the D gene is possibly TRBD2 (6 bases). Germline-derived CDR1 and CDR2 are SGDLS and YYNGEE. The CDR3 has 15 residues. V lost 0 bases and J 0 bases, leaving 10 bases between the germline ends. The CDR3 region is CASSVAGGTSYEQYF. The CDR3 bases are TGTGCCAGCAGCGTAGCTGGAGGGACCTCCTACGAGCAGTACTTC.

The V and J genes are TRBV6-5 and TRBJ2-7, with 10 positions matching TRBD1. J gave up 4 bases and V 6 bases, and 9 bases lay outside the gene matches. The germline V gene encodes CDR1 MNHEY and CDR2 SVGAGI. CDR3 length: 15 residues. CDR3 protein: CASRTGGQGLYEQYF. CDR3 in DNA: TGTGCCAGCAGGACGGGGGGACAGGGGCTTTACGAGCAGTACTTC.

CDR3: CASSRETSTDTQYF. The CDR3 DNA reads TGTGCCAGCAGCCGGGAGACTAGCACAGATACGCAGTATTTT. The V gene is TRBV11-2, the J gene TRBJ2-3; D perhaps matches TRBD2 (6 bases). This CDR3 has 14 residues. Germline V CDR1 and CDR2: SGHAT, FQNNGV. V lost 5 bases to trimming and J lost 0 bases, with 9 bases between them.

This sequence joins TRBV6-1 and TRBJ1-2; no definite D call. V was pared by 8 bases and J by 8 bases, with 18 bases between. This CDR3 has 13 amino acids. Germline V gene data show CDR1 as MNHNS and CDR2 as SASEGT. CDR3 sequence reads: CASLFLTTGGYTF. As DNA, the CDR3 is TGTGCCAGCCTCTTCTTGACCACGGGAGGCTACACCTTC.

CDR3 amino acids: CASSLATGTNTGELFF. CDR3 in DNA: TGTGCCAGCAGCTTAGCGACAGGCACGAACACCGGGGAGCTGTTTTTT. This rearrangement joins TRBV5-4 to TRBJ2-2; D perhaps matches TRBD1 (6 bases). V was shortened by 2 bases and J by 0 bases, with 11 bases between the two germline ends. This CDR3 has 16 residues. Looked up from germline, CDR1 is SGHNT and CDR2 is YYREEE (reference sequence).

The chain couples TRBV11-2 to TRBJ2-7, with 7 nucleotides matching TRBD1. The CDR3 is 13 amino acids. The germline V gene has CDR1 SGHAT and CDR2 FQNNGV. The junction had 2 bases not matched to a gene; V was cut back by 5 bases and J by 1 base. The CDR3 region is CASSMGQSYEQYF. DNA of the CDR3: TGTGCCAGCAGCATGGGACAGTCCTACGAGCAGTACTTC.

The rearrangement links TRBV5-1 to TRBJ2-6; D may be TRBD1 (6 bases). V lost 4 bases and J lost 0, with 11 bases in between. The CDR3 runs to 16 residues. From germline, CDR1 is SGHRS and CDR2 YFSETQ. CDR3 region: CASSERGGSGANVLTF. Here the CDR3 DNA reads TGCGCCAGCAGCGAGAGAGGGGGCTCTGGGGCCAACGTCCTGACTTTC.

The rearrangement links TRBV5-4 to TRBJ2-7, with TRBD2 identical over 13 bases. The CDR3 runs 16 residues. Germline V gene sequence: CDR1 SGHNT, CDR2 YYREEE (reference sequence). The V and J ends lost 4 bases and 4 bases, in that order; junction bases with no gene match: 8. The CDR3 is CASSIGTSGVRYEQYF. The DNA of the CDR3 is TGTGCCAGCAGCATCGGGACTAGCGGGGTTCGGTACGAGCAGTACTTC.

The rearrangement joins TRBV5-5 to TRBJ1-1, with 8 bases lining up with TRBD1. The CDR3 is 13 residues long. Germline CDR1 is SGHKS and CDR2 is YYEKEE (reference sequence). V shed 3 bases and J 9 bases; nucleotides not matched to a gene: 7. CDR3 sequence reads: CASSSTGGTQAFF. The CDR3 nucleotides read TGTGCCAGCAGCTCCACAGGGGGAACACAAGCTTTCTTT.